One sample yielded the 8 T cell receptor beta chains listed below, sequenced in a study of human CD8 memory T cell subsets. UMI-labeled 5' RACE yielded the TCR beta libraries. TCRdb reprocessed the 5' RACE reads, with one entry per CDR3 protein and no DNA. Here the sample table reports several thousand distinct CDR3 sequences. The sequenced sample consisted of CD8+ effector memory T cells (TEM) sorted from PBMCs. Documented subset: effector memory CD8 T cells, CCR7- CD45RO+ CD95+. The receptors were gathered from a human donor in good health.

CDR3 residues: CASRGLAGETGELFF. The chain links TRBV6-2 or TRBV6-3 to TRBJ2-2; the TCRdb call, TRBD2, lacks DNA for checking. Germline CDR1 reads MNHEY; CDR2 reads SVGEGT. CDR3 length equals 15 residues.

The chain is built from TRBV6-1 and TRBJ2-7; TCRdb outputs TRBD1, but without DNA this stays unchecked. The CDR3 has 14 residues. Per germline, CDR1 MNHNS and CDR2 SASEGT. The CDR3 protein is CASSAVTDTYEQYF.

This chain uses TRBV20-1 with TRBJ1-2; as DNA is missing, the TRBD1 call by TCRdb cannot be tested. Germline V gene sequence: CDR1 DFQATT, CDR2 SNEGSKA (reference sequence). The CDR3 is made up of 15 amino acids. This CDR3 reads CSAQEVLGGNYGYTF.

The chain carries TRBV9 and TRBJ2-1; TCRdb gives TRBD1 as the D gene, but with no DNA this cannot be confirmed. Germline V gene sequence: CDR1 SGDLS, CDR2 YYNGEE. This CDR3 has 17 residues. CDR3 sequence reads: CASSVFGQYHLYNEQFF.

The chain recombines TRBV11-2 with TRBJ2-6. The CDR3 runs 16 residues. Germline values: CDR1 SGHAT, CDR2 FQNNGV. The CDR3 loop is CASSLTGSSGANVLTF.

The chain is built from TRBV20-1 and TRBJ1-2; as DNA is missing, the TRBD1 call by TCRdb cannot be tested. This CDR3 contains 15 residues. Germline-derived CDR1 and CDR2 are DFQATT and SNEGSKA (reference sequence). CDR3 sequence: CSARDWTEGARGYTF.

The V gene is TRBV19, the J gene TRBJ2-2; TCRdb designates TRBD1, a call that cannot be tested without DNA. The CDR3 covers 12 residues. The germline V gene encodes CDR1 LNHDA and CDR2 SQIVND (reference sequence). The CDR3 spells CAGRGLTGELFF.

This chain uses TRBV5-5 with TRBJ2-3; TCRdb picks TRBD1, but there is no DNA to check that call. Germline-derived CDR1 and CDR2 are SGHKS and YYEKEE (reference sequence). This CDR3 is built from 14 residues. CDR3 sequence reads: CASSLRGDTDTQYF.